The 19 T cell receptor beta chains presented below share a single source sample, sequenced in a study of sequential checkpoint blockade in melanoma. The protocol was immunoSEQ multiplex PCR, while the TCRdb copy is restricted to in-frame clones and leaves out a portion. The table lists approximately 4,900 clones, about 32% of them singletons, with about 12% in the top ten. Treatment indicated: randomized to nivolumab then ipilimumab (arm A) or the reverse (arm B). Specimen: tumor tissue (inferred from file names), collected from a patient given nivolumab and ipilimumab in sequence. The source is a human donor with melanoma.

Relative to its sample, this clone is large (0.1 to 1%). This chain connects TRBV23-1 to TRBJ1-1, with 8 nucleotides matching TRBD1. TRBV23-1 is an ORF for which the function is uncertain. The V and J ends lost 6 bases and 3 bases, in that order; junction bases with no gene match: 3. The CDR3 is 13 amino acids. The CDR3 protein is CASSEDRDTEAFF. The CDR3 DNA reads as TGCGCCAGCAGCGAGGACAGGGACACTGAAGCTTTCTTT.

This chain links TRBV6-8 with TRBJ1-2; perhaps TRBD1 as D (5 bases). Between the trimmed V and J ends, which lost 7 bases and 4 bases, there was a span of 13 bases. The CDR3 runs to 13 residues. Germline lookup yields CDR1 MNHGY and CDR2 SAAAGT. CDR3 region: CASNTGGVYGYTF. The CDR3, as DNA: TGTGCCAGCAATACAGGCGGGGTCTATGGCTACACCTTC.

This clone was observed at least ten times. The CDR3 spells CASSGQGNNQPQHF. CDR3 DNA sequence: TGTGCCAGCAGCGGGCAGGGGAACAATCAGCCCCAGCATTTT. The chain is built from TRBV11-3 and TRBJ1-5; possible D gene TRBD1, 6 bases. V dropped 5 bases and J dropped 3 bases, with 11 bases sitting between them. CDR3 length equals 14 residues. The germline V gene encodes CDR1 SGHNT and CDR2 YENEEA.

J is TRBJ1-2 and V is TRBV19, with D maybe TRBD1 (5 bases). This CDR3 has 16 amino acids. V was pared by 3 bases and J by 3 bases, with 17 bases between. CDR1 and CDR2 (germline): LNHDA, SQIVND (reference sequence). The CDR3 nucleotides read TGTGCCAGTAGTATTATTAGGGGCGGCCAGGACTATGGCTACACCTTC. Translation gives CASSIIRGGQDYGYTF.

This chain links TRBV5-1 with TRBJ2-5; unclear D gene. The germline V and J ends were trimmed by 1 base and 0 bases, with 13 bases remaining between them. The CDR3 is 16 residues long. Germline CDR1 reads SGHRS; CDR2 reads YFSETQ. CDR3: CASSLRFVEYQETQYF. CDR3 bases: TGCGCCAGCAGCTTGAGGTTTGTGGAGTACCAAGAGACCCAGTACTTC.

This rearrangement joins TRBV19 to TRBJ1-1, with TRBD1 identical over 8 bases. The CDR3 spans 16 residues. Trimming at V came to 1 base and at J to 1 base, leaving 5 bases not matched to a gene. The germline V gene encodes CDR1 LNHDA and CDR2 SQIVND (reference sequence). The CDR3 nucleotides are TGTGCCAGTAGTATAGCCAGGACAGGGAAGAACACTGAAGCTTTCTTT. The encoded protein is CASSIARTGKNTEAFF. The full variable domain, completed using reference TRBV19 and TRBJ1-1, is DGGITQSPKYLFRKEGQNVTLSCEQNLNHDAMYWYRQDPGQGLRLIYYSQIVNDFQKGDIAEGYSVSREKKESFPLTVTSAQKNPTAFYLCASSIARTGKNTEAFFGQGTRLTVV.

V is TRBV4-1 and J is TRBJ1-5; no definite D call. The CDR3 covers 15 residues. Trimming pared 0 bases from V and 7 bases from J, leaving 13 bases between. Germline-derived CDR1 and CDR2 are MGHRA and YSYEKL. CDR3 nucleotide sequence: TGCGCCAGCAGCCAAGAGTTTCGGGGAGGGCAGCCCCAGCATTTT. Translating gives CASSQEFRGGQPQHF.

This clone showed up many times. The CDR3 protein is CASKRTASSYEQYF. The CDR3, as DNA: TGTGCCAGCAAAAGGACAGCGAGCTCCTACGAGCAGTACTTC. V gene TRBV9 combines with J gene TRBJ2-7; D might be TRBD1 (6 bases). The V end lost 6 bases, the J end lost 0 bases, and 13 bases lay between the germline ends. This CDR3 is built from 14 residues. Germline-derived CDR1 and CDR2 are SGDLS and YYNGEE.

A few counts support this clone. V and J are TRBV10-3 and TRBJ2-2; weak D call: TRBD2 (6 bases). Germline-derived CDR1 and CDR2 are ENHRY and SYGVKD. Trimming stripped 7 bases from V and 4 bases from J, with 19 bases between. This CDR3 comprises 16 residues. CDR3 amino acids: CAIKEGIGGITGELFF. CDR3 DNA sequence: TGTGCCATCAAGGAGGGTATTGGAGGGATCACCGGGGAGCTGTTTTTT.

The CDR3 coding sequence is TGCGCCAGCAGCTTGACAGGGGATGTGCAAGCTTTCTTT. Protein sequence: CASSLTGDVQAFF. The rearrangement uses TRBV23-1 and TRBJ1-1; 8 positions match TRBD1. TRBV23-1 is known as an ORF, though its function is uncertain. This CDR3 spans 13 amino acids. The J segment lost 9 bases and the V segment lost 6 bases, leaving 9 bases of the junction unmatched.

By sample fraction, this clone is medium-sized. This chain joins TRBV9 and TRBJ2-2; 7 bases match TRBD1. This CDR3 contains 15 residues. J lost 7 bases, V lost 4 bases, and 10 bases had no gene match. In germline, CDR1 is SGDLS, CDR2 YYNGEE. The CDR3 loop is CASSSVRQGLGELFF. DNA for the CDR3: TGTGCCAGCAGCTCGGTTCGACAGGGTCTCGGGGAGCTGTTTTTT.

Sample share makes this clone large. This chain uses TRBV4-1 with TRBJ1-1; 7 nucleotides agree with TRBD1. Trimming removed 0 bases from V and 8 bases from J; junction bases left unmatched: 9. The CDR3 sequence is 15 residues long. Looked up from germline, CDR1 is MGHRA and CDR2 is YSYEKL. The CDR3 loop is CASSQEGFQGVEAFF. CDR3 in DNA: TGCGCCAGCAGCCAAGAGGGATTTCAGGGGGTAGAAGCTTTCTTT.

By its share, this clone is medium-sized. This rearrangement joins TRBV11-3 to TRBJ2-3, with a weak D call TRBD2 (7 bases). V was shortened by 4 bases and J by 1 base, with 15 bases between the two germline ends. CDR3 size: 16 residues. Germline V CDR1 and CDR2: SGHNT, YENEEA. The CDR3 DNA reads TGTGCCAGCAGCTCGCTCGGGGGGCCGGGCACAGATACGCAGTATTTT. Encoded protein: CASSSLGGPGTDTQYF. The full variable domain, with the rest looked up from reference TRBV11-3 and TRBJ2-3, is EAGVVQSPRYKIIEKKQPVAFWCNPISGHNTLYWYLQNLGQGPELLIRYENEEAVDDSQLPKDRFSAERLKGVDSTLKIQPAELGDSAVYLCASSSLGGPGTDTQYFGPGTRLTVL.

The chain joins TRBV11-3 to TRBJ1-1; D unclear. V lost 0 bases and J 1 base, leaving 6 bases between the germline ends. The germline CDR1 and CDR2 sequences are SGHNT and YENEEA. The CDR3 sequence is 14 residues long. CDR3 sequence (DNA): TGTGCCAGCAGCTTAGACATGGGGAACACTGAAGCTTTCTTT. It yields the protein CASSLDMGNTEAFF.

This clone occurred many times. CDR3 nucleotide sequence: TGTGCCAGCAGGGGCCAGGGTCCGGCCACCGGGGAGCTGTTTTTT. It encodes CASRGQGPATGELFF. The V and J genes are TRBV7-6 and TRBJ2-2; D perhaps matches TRBD1 (5 bases). CDR1 and CDR2 (germline): SGHVS, FNYEAQ. V lost 6 bases to trimming and J lost 4 bases, with 15 bases between them. The CDR3 spans 15 residues.

This sequence joins TRBV4-1 and TRBJ2-7; 7 bases map to TRBD1. V shed 4 bases and J 1 base; nucleotides not matched to a gene: 7. In germline, CDR1 is MGHRA, CDR2 YSYEKL. The length of the CDR3 is 15 residues. The CDR3 region is CASSREGTASYEQYF. The CDR3 DNA is TGCGCCAGCAGCCGAGAAGGGACAGCTTCCTACGAGCAGTACTTC.

In this sample, this clone is medium-sized. This chain uses TRBV19 with TRBJ2-1; no reliable D call. Germline values: CDR1 LNHDA, CDR2 SQIVND (reference sequence). The V end was cut by 6 bases, the J end by 6 bases, with 6 bases between. The CDR3 contains 11 residues. CDR3 coding DNA: TGTGCCAGTAGACCAAGCAATGAGCAGTTCTTC. Protein product: CASRPSNEQFF.

The V call is TRBV19, the J call TRBJ2-1; a possible D gene is TRBD1 (5 bases). The V gene lost 3 bases and the J gene lost 8 bases, with 17 bases spanning the gap. CDR3 length equals 15 residues. Looked up from germline, CDR1 is LNHDA and CDR2 is SQIVND (reference sequence). The CDR3 DNA sequence: TGTGCCAGTAGTATTTTGCCAGGGTTTCAGTATGAGCAGTTCTTC. As protein: CASSILPGFQYEQFF.

This clone is medium-sized (0.01 to 0.1%). The chain has TRBV6-7 and TRBJ2-4, with a weak D call TRBD1 (6 bases). Being an ORF, TRBV6-7 has a function that is uncertain. The CDR3 has 15 amino acids. Trimming left V 5 bases short and J 0 bases short, with 11 bases between. CDR3 nucleotides: TGTGCCAGCAGTCTGGACAGCCGAGCCAAAAACATTCAGTACTTC. The encoded protein is CASSLDSRAKNIQYF.